This T cell receptor beta chain originates from a study of T-cell memory formation after mild COVID-19. In the study overall: TCR clusters were mostly confined to one donor each. General study findings and limits: There were some responding clones in pre-infection memory, which suggested that cross-reactive memory had joined.

Germline V CDR1 and CDR2: DFQATT, SNEGSKA (reference sequence). This CDR3 has 14 amino acids. V was cut by 5 bases and J by 0 bases, with 13 bases left in between. About this clonotype itself: Its antigen is not identified.

Via MiXCR, TCRdb re-called the 5' RACE reads, giving one row per CDR3 protein. The table has about 430,000 distinct CDR3 sequences, around 24% seen once; the top ten hold around 8.8%. The rearrangement uses TRBV20-1 and TRBJ1-2; D may be TRBD1 (6 bases). This TCR was recovered from an adult woman who had mild COVID-19 (a few samples of this study predate the infection). Cell type and time point are not known. The sequenced material came from PBMCs or a T cell subset sorted from them (not recorded which). Here the CDR3 DNA reads TGCAGTGCTCTCCGGGACACCGCTAACTATGGCTACACCTTC. Protein sequence: CSALRDTANYGYTF.